This T cell receptor beta chain appears in the sequencing data of a study of T-cell memory formation after mild COVID-19. Study-level results: There were some responding clones in pre-infection memory, which suggested that cross-reactive memory had joined. Among clones peaking at day 37 in the second wave, SARS-CoV-2 specificity remained unconfirmed. Mostly located in CM and EM were contracting CD4+ clones, with contracting CD8+ clones located in EMRA.

In the case of this clonotype: Its antigen is not identified.

V was pared by 5 bases and J by 1 base, with 5 bases between. Germline CDR1 SGHAT, CDR2 FQNNGV. This CDR3 is built from 12 residues. A single record per CDR3 protein comes from TCRdb applying MiXCR to the 5' RACE reads. Here the sample spans 300,000 or so distinct CDR3 sequences, around 15% being singletons. Sequenced input: PBMCs or a T cell subset sorted from them (not recorded which). This chain links TRBV11-2 with TRBJ1-1, with D unclear. This clonotype originated in a young man who had mild COVID-19 (a few samples of this study predate the infection). Cell type and time point are not known. In nucleotides, the CDR3 is TGTGCCAGCAGCACAACGAACACTGAAGCTTTCTTT. Amino acid sequence: CASSTTNTEAFF.